This is a list of T cell receptor beta chains from one sample in a study of cytomegalovirus exposure and HLA in healthy donors. Using immunoSEQ multiplex PCR, the repertoire was profiled, and TCRdb retains in-frame clones only, with some absent. Its listing shows just over 200,000 clones. Sequencing was carried out using PBMCs. The source of these receptors is a girl aged 2 to 10 in good health and CMV-seropositive. Each CDR3 is given with its conserved first and last residue. The D gene is left open where the match is weak.

V: TRBV28
D: NA
J: TRBJ1-1
length: 15
CDR3: CASSEGGDHKSRAFF
DNA: TGTGCCAGCAGTGAAGGGGGGGACCACAAGAGTCGGGCTTTCTTT

V: TRBV11-2
D: NA
J: TRBJ2-3
length: 13
CDR3: CASRQASTDTQYF
DNA: TGTGCCAGCAGACAGGCTAGCACAGATACGCAGTATTTT

V: TRBV11-2
D: NA
J: TRBJ1-2
length: 17
CDR3: CASSLSPAGQGFYGYTF
DNA: TGTGCCAGCAGCTTATCCCCCGCTGGGCAGGGATTCTATGGCTACACCTTC

V: TRBV5-4
D: NA
J: TRBJ2-7
length: 17
CDR3: CASHSEFLEGRVSEQYF
DNA: TGTGCCAGCCACTCTGAGTTTCTGGAGGGCCGGGTCTCCGAGCAGTACTTC

V: TRBV6-5
D: TRBD1
J: TRBJ1-2
length: 15
CDR3: CASGPVVGQVTGYTF
DNA: TGTGCCAGCGGTCCCGTCGTTGGACAGGTCACAGGCTACACCTTC

V: TRBV28
D: NA
J: TRBJ2-1
length: 17
CDR3: CASSFPGVSVWNNEQFF
DNA: TGTGCCAGCAGTTTCCCCGGGGTCTCGGTTTGGAACAATGAGCAGTTCTTC

V: TRBV6-4
D: TRBD1
J: TRBJ1-5
length: 12
CDR3: CAGNRGGQPQHF
DNA: TGTGCCGGTAACAGGGGGGGTCAGCCCCAGCATTTT

V: TRBV29-1
D: TRBD2
J: TRBJ2-1
length: 13
CDR3: CSVGLAVYNEQFF
DNA: TGCAGCGTTGGACTAGCGGTCTACAATGAGCAGTTCTTC

V: TRBV28
D: NA
J: TRBJ1-5
length: 16
CDR3: CASSLPDRYSNQPQHF
DNA: TGTGCCAGCAGTCTACCGGACAGATATAGCAATCAGCCCCAGCATTTT

V: TRBV7-2
D: TRBD1
J: TRBJ2-1
length: 15
CDR3: CASIQDRGSYNEQFF
DNA: TGTGCCAGCATCCAAGACAGGGGCTCCTACAATGAGCAGTTCTTC

V: TRBV15
D: NA
J: TRBJ2-2
length: 15
CDR3: CATSSPGQNTGELFF
DNA: TGTGCCACCAGCAGTCCGGGACAGAACACCGGGGAGCTGTTTTTT

V: TRBV6-6
D: NA
J: TRBJ2-7
length: 15
CDR3: CASSYSGINSYEQYF
DNA: TGTGCCAGCAGTTACTCCGGTATTAATTCATACGAGCAGTACTTC

V: TRBV7-3
D: NA
J: TRBJ1-2
length: 15
CDR3: CASSLGVDRGYGYTF
DNA: TGTGCCAGCAGCCTCGGTGTTGACCGCGGCTATGGCTACACCTTC

V: TRBV10-3
D: NA
J: TRBJ1-4
length: 11
CDR3: CAISESRKLFF
DNA: TGTGCCATCAGTGAGTCGAGGAAACTGTTTTTT

V: TRBV19
D: NA
J: TRBJ2-7
length: 14
CDR3: CASSIWENTNEQYF
DNA: TGTGCCAGTAGTATTTGGGAGAACACCAACGAGCAGTACTTC

V: TRBV29-1
D: NA
J: TRBJ2-5
length: 13
CDR3: CSAGAYSIETQYF
DNA: TGCAGCGCTGGGGCCTATTCGATAGAGACCCAGTACTTC

V: TRBV6-6
D: NA
J: TRBJ2-2
length: 14
CDR3: CASSTGSKAGELFF
DNA: TGTGCCAGCAGCACCGGGTCAAAGGCCGGGGAGCTGTTTTTT

V: TRBV7-9
D: NA
J: TRBJ1-1
length: 14
CDR3: CASSEAGHGEEAFF
DNA: TGTGCCAGCAGCGAAGCGGGTCACGGAGAGGAAGCTTTCTTT

V: TRBV29-1
D: NA
J: TRBJ2-1
length: 13
CDR3: CSGASARFDEQFF
DNA: TGCAGCGGGGCATCCGCCCGGTTCGATGAGCAGTTCTTC

V: TRBV10-3
D: NA
J: TRBJ2-7
length: 12
CDR3: CAIKKEADEQYF
DNA: TGTGCCATCAAAAAGGAGGCGGACGAGCAGTACTTC

V: TRBV5-1
D: NA
J: TRBJ2-3
length: 15
CDR3: CASSLAGTSTDTQYF
DNA: TGCGCCAGCAGCTTGGCCGGGACTAGCACAGATACGCAGTATTTT

V: TRBV12-5
D: TRBD2
J: TRBJ2-2
length: 16
CDR3: CASGFRGLASYRELFF
DNA: TGTGCTAGTGGTTTCCGAGGACTAGCGAGCTACAGGGAGCTGTTTTTT

V: TRBV25-1
D: TRBD2
J: TRBJ2-7
length: 16
CDR3: CASSTHGLAGGYEQYF
DNA: TGTGCCAGCAGTACGCACGGACTAGCGGGGGGATACGAGCAGTACTTC

V: TRBV7-9
D: TRBD1
J: TRBJ1-1
length: 16
CDR3: CASSLGNRGQNTEAFF
DNA: TGTGCCAGCAGCTTAGGAAACAGGGGGCAGAACACTGAAGCTTTCTTT

V: TRBV28
D: NA
J: TRBJ2-1
length: 19
CDR3: CASTPFGGSSIGSYNEQFF
DNA: TGTGCCAGCACACCTTTTGGCGGATCGTCGATCGGGTCCTACAATGAGCAGTTCTTC

V: TRBV19
D: TRBD1
J: TRBJ2-6
length: 16
CDR3: CASSSGTGAGANVLTF
DNA: TGTGCCAGTAGTTCCGGGACAGGGGCTGGGGCCAACGTCCTGACTTTC

V: TRBV28
D: TRBD1
J: TRBJ2-3
length: 16
CDR3: CASSSGTGDVTDTQYF
DNA: TGTGCCAGCAGTTCGGGTACAGGGGACGTCACAGATACGCAGTATTTT

V: TRBV2
D: TRBD2
J: TRBJ2-3
length: 15
CDR3: CASRKTSGRADTQYF
DNA: TGTGCCAGCAGGAAAACTAGCGGGAGGGCAGATACGCAGTATTTT

V: TRBV19
D: TRBD2
J: TRBJ2-2
length: 17
CDR3: CASRRTSGSGATGELFF
DNA: TGTGCCAGTAGACGGACTAGCGGGAGTGGGGCCACCGGGGAGCTGTTTTTT

V: TRBV15
D: TRBD1
J: TRBJ2-7
length: 16
CDR3: CATSRDRGQSSYEQYF
DNA: TGTGCCACCAGCAGAGATAGGGGGCAGAGCTCCTACGAGCAGTACTTC

V: TRBV2
D: TRBD1
J: TRBJ1-3
length: 14
CDR3: CASSELGQGNTIYF
DNA: TGTGCCAGCAGTGAACTGGGACAGGGAAACACCATATATTTT